This T cell receptor beta chain stems from a study of tumour-infiltrating T cells in Burkitt lymphoma. Germline values: CDR1 SGHTA, CDR2 FQGNSA. The CDR3 consists of 16 residues. V was cut by 1 base and J by 2 bases, with 14 bases left in between. Here immunoSEQ multiplex PCR was the method, and the copy in TCRdb shows in-frame clones only, minus some. The repertoire holds 5,000 to 6,500 clones, with over 9.5% as singletons. This TCR was recovered from a human donor with diffuse large B-cell lymphoma. The rearrangement uses TRBV7-2 and TRBJ2-5, with D perhaps matching TRBD1 or TRBD2 (6 bases each). What was sequenced was tumor tissue. The CDR3 region is CASSLGGRGPQETQYF. The CDR3, as DNA: TGTGCCAGCAGCTTAGGAGGTCGGGGGCCACAAGAGACCCAGTACTTC.